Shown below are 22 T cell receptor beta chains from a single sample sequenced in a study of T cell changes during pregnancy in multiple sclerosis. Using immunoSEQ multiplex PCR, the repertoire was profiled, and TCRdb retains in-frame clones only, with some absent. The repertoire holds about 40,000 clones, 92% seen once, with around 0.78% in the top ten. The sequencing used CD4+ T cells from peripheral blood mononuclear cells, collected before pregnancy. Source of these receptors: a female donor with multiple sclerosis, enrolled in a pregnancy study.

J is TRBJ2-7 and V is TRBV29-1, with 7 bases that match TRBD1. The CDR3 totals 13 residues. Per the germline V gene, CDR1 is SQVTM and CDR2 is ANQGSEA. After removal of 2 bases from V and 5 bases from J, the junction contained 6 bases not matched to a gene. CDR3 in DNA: TGCAGCGTTGAACCTAAGGGGGCCCACGAGCAGTACTTC. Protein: CSVEPKGAHEQYF.

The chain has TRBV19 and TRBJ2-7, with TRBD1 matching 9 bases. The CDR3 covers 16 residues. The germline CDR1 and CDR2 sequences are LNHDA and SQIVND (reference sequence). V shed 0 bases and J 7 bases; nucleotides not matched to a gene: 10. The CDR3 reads CASSIDLQGASREQYF. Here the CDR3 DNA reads TGTGCCAGTAGTATAGATCTACAGGGGGCATCCAGGGAGCAGTACTTC.

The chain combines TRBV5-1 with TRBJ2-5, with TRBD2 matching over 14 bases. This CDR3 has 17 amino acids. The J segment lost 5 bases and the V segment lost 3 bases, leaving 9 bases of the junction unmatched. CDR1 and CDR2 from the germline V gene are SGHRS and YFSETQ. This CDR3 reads CASSSGRTSGRWETQYF. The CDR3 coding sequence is TGCGCCAGCAGCTCGGGGCGGACTAGCGGGAGGTGGGAGACCCAGTACTTC.

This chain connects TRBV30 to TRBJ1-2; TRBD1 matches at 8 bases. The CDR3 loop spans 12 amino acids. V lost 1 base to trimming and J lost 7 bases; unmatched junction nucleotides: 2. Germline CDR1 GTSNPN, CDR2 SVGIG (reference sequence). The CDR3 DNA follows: TGTGCCTGGAGTGGACAGGGGCGTGGCTACACCTTC. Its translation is CAWSGQGRGYTF.

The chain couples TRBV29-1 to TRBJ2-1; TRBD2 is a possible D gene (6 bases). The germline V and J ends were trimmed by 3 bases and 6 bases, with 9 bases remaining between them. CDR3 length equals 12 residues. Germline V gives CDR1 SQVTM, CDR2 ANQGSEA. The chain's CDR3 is CSVEPGSNEQFF. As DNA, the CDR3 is TGCAGCGTTGAGCCCGGGAGCAATGAGCAGTTCTTC.

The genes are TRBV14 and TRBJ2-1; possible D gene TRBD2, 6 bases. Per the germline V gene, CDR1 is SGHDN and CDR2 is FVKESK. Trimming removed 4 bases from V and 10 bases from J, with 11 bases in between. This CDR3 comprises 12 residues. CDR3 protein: CASSRTGLEQFF. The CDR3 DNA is TGTGCCAGCAGCCGGACCGGACTAGAGCAGTTCTTC.

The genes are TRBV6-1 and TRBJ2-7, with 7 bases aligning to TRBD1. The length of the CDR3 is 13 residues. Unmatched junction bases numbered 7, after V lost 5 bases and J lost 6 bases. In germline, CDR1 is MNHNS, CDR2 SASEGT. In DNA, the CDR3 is TGTGCCAGCAGTCCTACAGGGGCAGGCGAGCAGTACTTC. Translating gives CASSPTGAGEQYF.

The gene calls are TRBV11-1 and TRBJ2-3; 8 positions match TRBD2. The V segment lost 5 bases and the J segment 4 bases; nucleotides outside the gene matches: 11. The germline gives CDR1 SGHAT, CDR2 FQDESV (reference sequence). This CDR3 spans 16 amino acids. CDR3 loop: CASSLRGSGISDTQYF. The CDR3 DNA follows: TGTGCCAGCAGCCTCCGGGGTAGCGGGATTTCAGATACGCAGTATTTT.

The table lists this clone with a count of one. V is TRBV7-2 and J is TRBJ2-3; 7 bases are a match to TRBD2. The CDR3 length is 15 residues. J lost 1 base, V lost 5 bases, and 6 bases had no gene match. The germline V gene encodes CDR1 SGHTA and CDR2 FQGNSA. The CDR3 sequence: CASSPQTSGTDTQYF. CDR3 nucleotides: TGTGCCAGCAGCCCCCAAACTAGCGGCACAGATACGCAGTATTTT.

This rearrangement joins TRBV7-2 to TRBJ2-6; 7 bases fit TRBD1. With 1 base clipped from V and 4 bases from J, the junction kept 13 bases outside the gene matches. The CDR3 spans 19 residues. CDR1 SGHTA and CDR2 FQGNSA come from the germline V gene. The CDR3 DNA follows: TGTGCCAGCAGCTTAGTATTCCGACAGGGACCTTCGGGGGCCAACGTCCTGACTTTC. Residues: CASSLVFRQGPSGANVLTF.

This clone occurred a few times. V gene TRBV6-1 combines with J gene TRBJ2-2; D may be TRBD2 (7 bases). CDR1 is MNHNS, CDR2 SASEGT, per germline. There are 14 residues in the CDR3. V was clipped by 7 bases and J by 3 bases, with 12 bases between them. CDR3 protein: CASTDGGHTGELFF. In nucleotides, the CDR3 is TGTGCCAGCACCGACGGGGGGCACACCGGGGAGCTGTTTTTT.

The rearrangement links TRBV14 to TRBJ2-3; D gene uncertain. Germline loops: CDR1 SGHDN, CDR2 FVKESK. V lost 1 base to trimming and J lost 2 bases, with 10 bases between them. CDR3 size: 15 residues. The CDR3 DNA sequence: TGTGCCAGCAGCCAAGCGCAACTTGTCACAGATACGCAGTATTTT. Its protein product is CASSQAQLVTDTQYF. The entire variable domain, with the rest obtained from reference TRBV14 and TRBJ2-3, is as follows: EAGVTQFPSHSVIEKGQTVTLRCDPISGHDNLYWYRRVMGKEIKFLLHFVKESKQDESGMPNNRFLAERTGGTYSTLKVQPAELEDSGVYFCASSQAQLVTDTQYFGPGTRLTVL.

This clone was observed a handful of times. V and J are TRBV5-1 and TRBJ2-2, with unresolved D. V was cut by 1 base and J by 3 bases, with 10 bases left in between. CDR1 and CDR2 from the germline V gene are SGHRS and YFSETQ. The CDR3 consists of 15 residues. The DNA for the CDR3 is TGCGCCAGCAGCTTGTCCGGGTTCGACACCGGGGAGCTGTTTTTT. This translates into CASSLSGFDTGELFF.

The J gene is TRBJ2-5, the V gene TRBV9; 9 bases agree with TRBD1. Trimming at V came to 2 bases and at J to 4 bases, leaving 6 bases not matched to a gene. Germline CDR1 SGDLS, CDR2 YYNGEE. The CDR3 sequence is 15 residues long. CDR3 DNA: TGTGCCAGCAGCGTCCGGGACAGGGAAGGAGAGACCCAGTACTTC. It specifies CASSVRDREGETQYF.

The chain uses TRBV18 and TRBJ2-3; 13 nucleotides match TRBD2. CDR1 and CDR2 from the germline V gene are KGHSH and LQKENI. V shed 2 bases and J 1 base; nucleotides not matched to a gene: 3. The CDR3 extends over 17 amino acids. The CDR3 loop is CASSPGTSGMGTDTQYF. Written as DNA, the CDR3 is TGTGCCAGCTCACCAGGGACTAGCGGGATGGGCACAGATACGCAGTATTTT. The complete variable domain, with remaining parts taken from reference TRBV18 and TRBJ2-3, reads NAGVMQNPRHLVRRRGQEARLRCSPMKGHSHVYWYRQLPEEGLKFMVYLQKENIIDESGMPKERFSAEFPKEGPSILRIQQVVRGDSAAYFCASSPGTSGMGTDTQYFGPGTRLTVL.

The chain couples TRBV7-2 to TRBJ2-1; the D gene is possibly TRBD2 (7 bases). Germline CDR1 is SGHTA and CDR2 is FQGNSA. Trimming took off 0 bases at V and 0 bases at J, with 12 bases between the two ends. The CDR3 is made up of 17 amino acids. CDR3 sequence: CASSLAGGGSSYNEQFF. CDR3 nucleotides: TGTGCCAGCAGCTTAGCGGGGGGCGGGAGCTCCTACAATGAGCAGTTCTTC.

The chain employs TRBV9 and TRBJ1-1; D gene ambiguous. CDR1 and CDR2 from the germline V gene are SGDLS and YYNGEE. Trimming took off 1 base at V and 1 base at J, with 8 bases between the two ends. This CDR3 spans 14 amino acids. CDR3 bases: TGTGCCAGCAGCGTACGAGCTGGGAACACTGAAGCTTTCTTT. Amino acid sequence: CASSVRAGNTEAFF.

The CDR3 loop is CASSPNRGGHGYTF. The CDR3 DNA reads as TGTGCCAGCAGTCCTAATCGGGGGGGCCATGGCTACACCTTC. This chain connects TRBV7-8 to TRBJ1-2, with D maybe TRBD1 (6 bases). V was shortened by 6 bases and J by 6 bases, with 17 bases between the two germline ends. CDR3 length: 14 residues. Germline CDR1 is SGHVS and CDR2 is FQNEAQ.

The CDR3 coding sequence is TGCAGCGTTGGCGGAAGCAATCAGCCCCAGCATTTT. It encodes CSVGGSNQPQHF. The rearrangement joins TRBV29-1 to TRBJ1-5, with no clear D. Trimming removed 4 bases from V and 1 base from J, with 5 bases in between. CDR1 and CDR2 from the germline V gene are SQVTM and ANQGSEA. The CDR3 has 12 amino acids.

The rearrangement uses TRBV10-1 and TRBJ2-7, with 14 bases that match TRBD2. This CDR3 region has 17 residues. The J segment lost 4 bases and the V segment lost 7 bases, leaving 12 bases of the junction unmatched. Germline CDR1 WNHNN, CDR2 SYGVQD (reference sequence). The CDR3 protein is CASNRRGTSGRWYEQYF. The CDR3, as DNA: TGCGCCAGCAACCGAAGGGGGACTAGCGGGAGATGGTACGAGCAGTACTTC.

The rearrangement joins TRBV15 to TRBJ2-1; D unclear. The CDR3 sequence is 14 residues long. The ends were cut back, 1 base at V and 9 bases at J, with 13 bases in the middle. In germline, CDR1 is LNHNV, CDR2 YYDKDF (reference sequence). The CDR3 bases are TGTGCCACCAGCAGAGGGGTTGGAGTGGGTGAGCAGTTCTTC. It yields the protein CATSRGVGVGEQFF.

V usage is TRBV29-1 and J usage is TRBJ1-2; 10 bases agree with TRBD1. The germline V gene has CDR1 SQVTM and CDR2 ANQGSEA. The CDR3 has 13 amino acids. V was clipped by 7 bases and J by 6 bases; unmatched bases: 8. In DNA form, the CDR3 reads TGCAGCGCCGGGGACAGGGGATGGAATGGCTACACCTTC. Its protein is CSAGDRGWNGYTF.